A single sample gave rise to the 10 T cell receptor beta chains below, sequenced in a study of blood T cell repertoires in COVID-19. Sequenced by immunoSEQ multiplex PCR; TCRdb stores in-frame clones only, minus some. The sample records hundreds of thousands of clones, around nine tenths being singletons. The sample taken for sequencing was peripheral blood. These receptors originate from a woman in her 30s with COVID-19, enrolled during active disease.

V usage is TRBV9 and J usage is TRBJ2-1, with D perhaps matching TRBD1 (5 bases). This CDR3 is built from 16 residues. The V gene's germline CDR1 is SGDLS and CDR2 YYNGEE. V lost 0 bases and J 5 bases, leaving 15 bases between the germline ends. CDR3 sequence (DNA): TGTGCCAGCAGCGTAGAGACCAAGGGGCTGAACAATGAGCAGTTCTTC. It specifies CASSVETKGLNNEQFF.

The CDR3: CASSSRTGVGSNTIYF. In DNA, the CDR3 is TGTGCCAGCTCATCCCGGACAGGGGTAGGGTCGAACACCATATATTTT. V gene TRBV18 combines with J gene TRBJ1-3; TRBD1 matches at 9 bases. The length of the CDR3 is 16 residues. The germline gives CDR1 KGHSH, CDR2 LQKENI. The ends lost 5 bases at V and 7 bases at J; junction bases unmatched: 12.

This clone was detected a few times. The chain carries TRBV12-5 and TRBJ2-3; TRBD2 might be the D (5 bases). CDR1 and CDR2 (germline): LGHNT, FRNRAP. There are 16 residues in the CDR3. Trimming shortened V by 0 bases and J by 7 bases, and 17 bases separated the two germline ends. Written as DNA, the CDR3 is TGTGCTAGTGGTTTGGTACTAGGGTCGGATTACTATACGCAGTATTTT. The encoded protein is CASGLVLGSDYYTQYF.

The chain links TRBV3-1 (or the pseudogene TRBV3-2) to TRBJ2-7; D may be TRBD2 (5 bases). CDR3 length: 14 residues. Trimming pared 0 bases from V and 4 bases from J, leaving 10 bases between. The V gene's germline CDR1 is LGHDT and CDR2 YNNKEL (reference sequence). In nucleotides, the CDR3 is TGTGCCAGCAGCCAAGAGAGGACTCGGTACGAGCAGTACTTC. Protein sequence: CASSQERTRYEQYF.

V and J are TRBV29-1 and TRBJ1-1; 7 bases fit TRBD1. The CDR3 sequence is 12 residues long. Losses at the gene ends were 7 bases for V and 8 bases for J; bases not matched to a gene: 10. CDR1 and CDR2 from the germline V gene are SQVTM and ANQGSEA. CDR3 sequence reads: CSATRQGIEAFF. The DNA for the CDR3 is TGCAGCGCCACCAGACAGGGCATAGAAGCTTTCTTT.

V is TRBV30 and J is TRBJ2-7; possible D gene TRBD2, 6 bases. The CDR3 is 12 amino acids. The germline gives CDR1 GTSNPN, CDR2 SVGIG (reference sequence). The germline V and J ends were trimmed by 5 bases and 4 bases, with 12 bases remaining between them. The CDR3 sequence: CAWGLSLYEQYF. Here the CDR3 DNA reads TGTGCCTGGGGACTATCGTTATACGAGCAGTACTTC.

This chain uses TRBV19 with TRBJ2-7; D call uncertain. Trimming shortened V by 6 bases and J by 9 bases, and 18 bases separated the two germline ends. From germline, CDR1 is LNHDA and CDR2 SQIVND (reference sequence). This CDR3 region has 13 residues. The CDR3 protein is CASSMQAPDGQYF. CDR3 nucleotide sequence: TGTGCCAGTAGCATGCAAGCACCCGATGGGCAGTACTTC.

This clone came up a few times. The V gene is TRBV7-9, the J gene TRBJ1-1; TRBD1 is a possible D gene (6 bases). The V and J ends lost 5 bases and 2 bases respectively, with 15 bases between them. Germline lookup yields CDR1 SEHNR and CDR2 FQNEAQ (reference sequence). The CDR3 contains 15 residues. For the CDR3, the DNA is TGTGCCAGCAGCCTTCAACAGGGTGGAAACACTGAAGCTTTCTTT. Translated: CASSLQQGGNTEAFF.

This clone was counted a few times. The rearrangement joins TRBV2 to TRBJ1-3; D perhaps matches TRBD1 (6 bases). In germline, CDR1 is SNHLY, CDR2 FYNNEI. This CDR3 is built from 13 residues. The CDR3 nucleotides read TGTGCACAGGGAGGGGGCTCTGGAAACACCATATATTTT. This codes for CAQGGGSGNTIYF.

The chain combines TRBV5-1 with TRBJ1-1; 7 nucleotides align to TRBD1. Trimming cost V 3 bases and J 1 base; bases outside gene matches: 6. The germline V gene has CDR1 SGHRS and CDR2 YFSETQ. The CDR3 has 15 amino acids. In DNA form, the CDR3 reads TGCGCCAGCAGCTCAAAGACAGGGTCGAACACTGAAGCTTTCTTT. It translates to CASSSKTGSNTEAFF. The entire variable domain, with the rest obtained from reference TRBV5-1 and TRBJ1-1, is as follows: KAGVTQTPRYLIKTRGQQVTLSCSPISGHRSVSWYQQTPGQGLQFLFEYFSETQRNKGNFPGRFSGRQFSNSRSEMNVSTLELGDSALYLCASSSKTGSNTEAFFGQGTRLTVV.